This T cell receptor beta chain was obtained from a study of blood T cell repertoires in COVID-19. As for the study in general: Material from acute and convalescent COVID-19 was sourced from the United States, Italy and Spain.

Germline loops: CDR1 MGHDK, CDR2 SYGVNS. With 0 bases removed from V and 7 bases from J, the gap between germline ends came to 22 bases. This CDR3 comprises 17 residues. Assay: immunoSEQ multiplex PCR; the TCRdb copy retains only in-frame clones and omits some. The sample gives roughly 170,000 clones, approximately 85% of which show up once; roughly 1.1% is in the top ten. The sequence came from a man aged 55-75 years who had recovered from COVID-19. V is TRBV25-1 and J is TRBJ2-7, with D perhaps matching TRBD2 (6 bases). Sequenced sample: peripheral blood. In DNA form, the CDR3 reads TGTGCCAGCAGTGAATATATCCTCGGGTTTCGGGCGGGAGAGCAGTACTTC. Encoded protein: CASSEYILGFRAGEQYF.